This T cell receptor beta chain was sequenced for a study of prognosis after radiotherapy for stage I lung cancer. Background on the study: In the span from April 2018 to early 2019, stage I non-small cell lung cancer patients were enrolled. Broader study findings: Patients who had metastases reportedly showed TRBV and TRBJ gene usage that varied from that of patients who did not.

From genomic DNA, TCR beta CDR3 was amplified by two-round multiplex PCR. First-round PCR, the initial amplification, used primers specific to each TRBV and TRBJ gene. MiXCR was run by TCRdb on the multiplex PCR reads, yielding one entry per CDR3 protein. Among almost 40,000 distinct CDR3 sequences, approximately 24% were seen once, and the ten largest hold 25%. This clonotype was recorded many times. The antigen remains undetermined. V trimming: 6 bases; J trimming: 1 base; junction bases outside the gene matches: 5. This CDR3 is built from 14 residues. Germline CDR1 and CDR2: MNHEY and SVGEGT. The source material was PBMCs, sampled before or after stereotactic body radiation therapy (not recorded which). The chain has TRBV6-2 or TRBV6-3 and TRBJ2-5, with 7 bases aligning to TRBD2. This receptor was taken from a donor over 45 with non-small cell lung cancer. The CDR3 nucleotides read TGTGCCAGCAGAACCGGACTAGGCCAAGAGACCCAGTACTTC. Its translation: CASRTGLGQETQYF.